This TCR beta chain was obtained from a study of T cells in Graves' hyperthyroidism and ophthalmopathy. RNA transcripts served as the template for amplifying TCR beta CDR3 regions. The HTBI set primed first-round TCR CDR3 RT-PCR. TCRdb re-called the multiplex PCR reads through MiXCR, storing one row per CDR3 protein. The table shows 400,000 to 600,000 distinct CDR3 sequences, with about 16% occurring only once. General study results and limits: A model of 13 V-J pairs discriminated ophthalmopathy from stable hyperthyroidism.

Many counts were recorded for this clonotype. Its antigen remains unidentified. The V gene's germline CDR1 is MDHEN and CDR2 SYDVKM. V dropped 6 bases and J dropped 11 bases, with 13 bases sitting between them. This CDR3 region has 11 residues. Sequenced input: blood. The chain has TRBV28 and TRBJ1-2, with no clear D. The TCR was taken from a woman in her 30s with Graves' ophthalmopathy. CDR3 DNA: TGTGCCAGCAGCCCTAGTATGGGTTACACCTTC. Amino acids: CASSPSMGYTF.